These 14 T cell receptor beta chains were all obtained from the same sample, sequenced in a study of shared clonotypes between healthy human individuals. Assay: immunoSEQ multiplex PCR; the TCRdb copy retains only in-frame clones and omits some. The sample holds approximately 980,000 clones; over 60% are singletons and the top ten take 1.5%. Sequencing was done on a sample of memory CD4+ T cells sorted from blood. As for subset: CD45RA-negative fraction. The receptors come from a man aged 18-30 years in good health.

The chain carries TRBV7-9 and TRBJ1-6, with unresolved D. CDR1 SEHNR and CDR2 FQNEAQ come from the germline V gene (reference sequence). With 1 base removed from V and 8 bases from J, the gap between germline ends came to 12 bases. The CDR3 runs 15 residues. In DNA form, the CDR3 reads TGTGCCAGCAGCTTAGATGTTGTCGGCCATTCACCCCTCCACTTT. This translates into CASSLDVVGHSPLHF.

CDR3 residues: CASSLSGQNTEAFF. For the CDR3, the DNA is TGTGCCAGCAGCTTGTCAGGTCAGAACACTGAAGCTTTCTTT. This rearrangement joins TRBV7-9 to TRBJ1-1, with D unclear. CDR3 length: 14 amino acids. The ends were cut back, 3 bases at V and 1 base at J, with 9 bases in the middle. Germline CDR1 SEHNR, CDR2 FQNEAQ (reference sequence).

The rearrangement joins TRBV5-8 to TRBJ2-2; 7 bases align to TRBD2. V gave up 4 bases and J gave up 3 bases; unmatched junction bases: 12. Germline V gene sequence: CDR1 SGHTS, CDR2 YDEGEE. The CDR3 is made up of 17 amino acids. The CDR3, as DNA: TGTGCCAGCAGCGCCACTTTCGCGCTAGCGGACACCGGGGAGCTGTTTTTT. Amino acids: CASSATFALADTGELFF. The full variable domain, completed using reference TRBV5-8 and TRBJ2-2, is EAGVTQSPTHLIKTRGQQATLRCSPISGHTSVYWYQQALGLGLQFLLWYDEGEERNRGNFPPRFSGRQFPNYSSELNVNALELEDSALYLCASSATFALADTGELFFGEGSRLTVL.

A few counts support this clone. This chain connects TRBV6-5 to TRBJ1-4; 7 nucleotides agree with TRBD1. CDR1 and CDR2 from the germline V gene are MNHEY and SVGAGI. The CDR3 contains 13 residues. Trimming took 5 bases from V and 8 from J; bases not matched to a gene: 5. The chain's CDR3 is CASSRQGSEKLFF. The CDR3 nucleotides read TGTGCCAGCAGTCGACAGGGTTCCGAAAAACTGTTTTTT.

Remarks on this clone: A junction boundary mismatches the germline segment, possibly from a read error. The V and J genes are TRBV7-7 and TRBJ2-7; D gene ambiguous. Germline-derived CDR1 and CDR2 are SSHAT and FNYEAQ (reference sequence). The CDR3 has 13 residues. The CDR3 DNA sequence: TGTGCTAGCAGCTTAAAGATAGGCCACGAGCAGTACTTC. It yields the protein CASSLKIGHEQYF.

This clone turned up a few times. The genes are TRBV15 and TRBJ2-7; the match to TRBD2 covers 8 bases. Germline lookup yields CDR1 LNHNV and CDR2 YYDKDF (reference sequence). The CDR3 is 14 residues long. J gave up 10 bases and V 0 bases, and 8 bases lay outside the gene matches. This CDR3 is CATSRERTSHYQYF. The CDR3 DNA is TGTGCCACCAGCAGAGAGAGGACTAGCCACTACCAGTACTTC.

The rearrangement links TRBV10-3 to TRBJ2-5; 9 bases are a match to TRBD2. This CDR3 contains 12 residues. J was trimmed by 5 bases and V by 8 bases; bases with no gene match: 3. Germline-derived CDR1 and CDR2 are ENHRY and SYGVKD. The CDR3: CAIQAGGETQYF. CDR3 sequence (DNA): TGTGCCATCCAGGCGGGGGGGGAGACCCAGTACTTC.

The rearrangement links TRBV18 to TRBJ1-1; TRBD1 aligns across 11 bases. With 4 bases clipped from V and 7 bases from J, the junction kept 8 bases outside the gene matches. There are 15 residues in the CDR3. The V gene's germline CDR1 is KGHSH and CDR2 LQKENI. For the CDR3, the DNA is TGTGCCAGCTCACGGGCGGGACAGGGGGTGGATGAAGCTTTCTTT. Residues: CASSRAGQGVDEAFF. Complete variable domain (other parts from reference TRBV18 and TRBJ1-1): NAGVMQNPRHLVRRRGQEARLRCSPMKGHSHVYWYRQLPEEGLKFMVYLQKENIIDESGMPKERFSAEFPKEGPSILRIQQVVRGDSAAYFCASSRAGQGVDEAFFGQGTRLTVV.

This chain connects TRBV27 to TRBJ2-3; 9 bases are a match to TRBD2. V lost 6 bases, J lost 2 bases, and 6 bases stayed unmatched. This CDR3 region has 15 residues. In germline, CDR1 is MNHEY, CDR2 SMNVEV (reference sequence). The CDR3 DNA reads TGTGCCAGCAGGGGCCCGGGACTAGCCACAGATACGCAGTATTTT. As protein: CASRGPGLATDTQYF.

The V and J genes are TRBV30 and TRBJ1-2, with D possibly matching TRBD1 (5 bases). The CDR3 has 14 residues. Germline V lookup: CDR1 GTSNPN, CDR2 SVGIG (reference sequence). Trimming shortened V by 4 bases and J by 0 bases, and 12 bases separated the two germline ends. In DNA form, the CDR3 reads TGTGCCTGGACCCGAATGACAGCTAACTATGGCTACACCTTC. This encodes CAWTRMTANYGYTF.

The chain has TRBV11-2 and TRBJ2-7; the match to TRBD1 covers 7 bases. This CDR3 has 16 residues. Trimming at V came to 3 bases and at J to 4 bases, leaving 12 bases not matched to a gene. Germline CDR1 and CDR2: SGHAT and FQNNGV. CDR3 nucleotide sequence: TGTGCCAGCAGCTTCGAGGGGGCCAAGACCAATTACGAGCAGTACTTC. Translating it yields CASSFEGAKTNYEQYF.

CDR3 in DNA: TGCGCCAGCAGCCAAGATCGGAGCCTAGCTGCCGGGGAGCTGTTTTTT. It translates to CASSQDRSLAAGELFF. The chain couples TRBV4-3 to TRBJ2-2; D possibly corresponds to TRBD2 (5 bases). V gave up 0 bases and J gave up 6 bases, with 14 bases separating them. Per the germline V gene, CDR1 is LGHNA and CDR2 is YSLEER. This CDR3 comprises 16 residues.

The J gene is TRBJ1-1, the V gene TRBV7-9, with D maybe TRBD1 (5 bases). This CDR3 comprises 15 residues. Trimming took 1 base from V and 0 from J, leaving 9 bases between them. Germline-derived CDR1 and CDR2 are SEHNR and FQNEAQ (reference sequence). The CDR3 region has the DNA TGTGCCAGCAGCTTAGTTACAGGTCTGAACACTGAAGCTTTCTTT. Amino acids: CASSLVTGLNTEAFF.

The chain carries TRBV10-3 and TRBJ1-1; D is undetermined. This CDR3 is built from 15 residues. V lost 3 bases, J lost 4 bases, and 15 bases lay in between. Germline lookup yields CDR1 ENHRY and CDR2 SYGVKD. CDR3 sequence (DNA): TGTGCCATCAGTGAATTTTTGGTGGAGAGCACTGAAGCTTTCTTT. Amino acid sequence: CAISEFLVESTEAFF.